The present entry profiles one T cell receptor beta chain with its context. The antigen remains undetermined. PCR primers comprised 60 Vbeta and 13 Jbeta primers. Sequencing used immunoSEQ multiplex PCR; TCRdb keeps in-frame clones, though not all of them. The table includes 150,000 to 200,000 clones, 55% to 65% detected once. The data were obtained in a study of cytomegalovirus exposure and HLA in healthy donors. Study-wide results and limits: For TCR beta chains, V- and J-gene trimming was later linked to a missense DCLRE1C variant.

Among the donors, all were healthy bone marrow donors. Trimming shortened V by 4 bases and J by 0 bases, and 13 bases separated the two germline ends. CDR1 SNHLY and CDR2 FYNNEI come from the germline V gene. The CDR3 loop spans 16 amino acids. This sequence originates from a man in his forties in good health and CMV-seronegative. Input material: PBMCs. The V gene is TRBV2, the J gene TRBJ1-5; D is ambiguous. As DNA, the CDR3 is TGTGCCAGCAGTGTTAAGCGAACGGCTAGCAATCAGCCCCAGCATTTT. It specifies CASSVKRTASNQPQHF.